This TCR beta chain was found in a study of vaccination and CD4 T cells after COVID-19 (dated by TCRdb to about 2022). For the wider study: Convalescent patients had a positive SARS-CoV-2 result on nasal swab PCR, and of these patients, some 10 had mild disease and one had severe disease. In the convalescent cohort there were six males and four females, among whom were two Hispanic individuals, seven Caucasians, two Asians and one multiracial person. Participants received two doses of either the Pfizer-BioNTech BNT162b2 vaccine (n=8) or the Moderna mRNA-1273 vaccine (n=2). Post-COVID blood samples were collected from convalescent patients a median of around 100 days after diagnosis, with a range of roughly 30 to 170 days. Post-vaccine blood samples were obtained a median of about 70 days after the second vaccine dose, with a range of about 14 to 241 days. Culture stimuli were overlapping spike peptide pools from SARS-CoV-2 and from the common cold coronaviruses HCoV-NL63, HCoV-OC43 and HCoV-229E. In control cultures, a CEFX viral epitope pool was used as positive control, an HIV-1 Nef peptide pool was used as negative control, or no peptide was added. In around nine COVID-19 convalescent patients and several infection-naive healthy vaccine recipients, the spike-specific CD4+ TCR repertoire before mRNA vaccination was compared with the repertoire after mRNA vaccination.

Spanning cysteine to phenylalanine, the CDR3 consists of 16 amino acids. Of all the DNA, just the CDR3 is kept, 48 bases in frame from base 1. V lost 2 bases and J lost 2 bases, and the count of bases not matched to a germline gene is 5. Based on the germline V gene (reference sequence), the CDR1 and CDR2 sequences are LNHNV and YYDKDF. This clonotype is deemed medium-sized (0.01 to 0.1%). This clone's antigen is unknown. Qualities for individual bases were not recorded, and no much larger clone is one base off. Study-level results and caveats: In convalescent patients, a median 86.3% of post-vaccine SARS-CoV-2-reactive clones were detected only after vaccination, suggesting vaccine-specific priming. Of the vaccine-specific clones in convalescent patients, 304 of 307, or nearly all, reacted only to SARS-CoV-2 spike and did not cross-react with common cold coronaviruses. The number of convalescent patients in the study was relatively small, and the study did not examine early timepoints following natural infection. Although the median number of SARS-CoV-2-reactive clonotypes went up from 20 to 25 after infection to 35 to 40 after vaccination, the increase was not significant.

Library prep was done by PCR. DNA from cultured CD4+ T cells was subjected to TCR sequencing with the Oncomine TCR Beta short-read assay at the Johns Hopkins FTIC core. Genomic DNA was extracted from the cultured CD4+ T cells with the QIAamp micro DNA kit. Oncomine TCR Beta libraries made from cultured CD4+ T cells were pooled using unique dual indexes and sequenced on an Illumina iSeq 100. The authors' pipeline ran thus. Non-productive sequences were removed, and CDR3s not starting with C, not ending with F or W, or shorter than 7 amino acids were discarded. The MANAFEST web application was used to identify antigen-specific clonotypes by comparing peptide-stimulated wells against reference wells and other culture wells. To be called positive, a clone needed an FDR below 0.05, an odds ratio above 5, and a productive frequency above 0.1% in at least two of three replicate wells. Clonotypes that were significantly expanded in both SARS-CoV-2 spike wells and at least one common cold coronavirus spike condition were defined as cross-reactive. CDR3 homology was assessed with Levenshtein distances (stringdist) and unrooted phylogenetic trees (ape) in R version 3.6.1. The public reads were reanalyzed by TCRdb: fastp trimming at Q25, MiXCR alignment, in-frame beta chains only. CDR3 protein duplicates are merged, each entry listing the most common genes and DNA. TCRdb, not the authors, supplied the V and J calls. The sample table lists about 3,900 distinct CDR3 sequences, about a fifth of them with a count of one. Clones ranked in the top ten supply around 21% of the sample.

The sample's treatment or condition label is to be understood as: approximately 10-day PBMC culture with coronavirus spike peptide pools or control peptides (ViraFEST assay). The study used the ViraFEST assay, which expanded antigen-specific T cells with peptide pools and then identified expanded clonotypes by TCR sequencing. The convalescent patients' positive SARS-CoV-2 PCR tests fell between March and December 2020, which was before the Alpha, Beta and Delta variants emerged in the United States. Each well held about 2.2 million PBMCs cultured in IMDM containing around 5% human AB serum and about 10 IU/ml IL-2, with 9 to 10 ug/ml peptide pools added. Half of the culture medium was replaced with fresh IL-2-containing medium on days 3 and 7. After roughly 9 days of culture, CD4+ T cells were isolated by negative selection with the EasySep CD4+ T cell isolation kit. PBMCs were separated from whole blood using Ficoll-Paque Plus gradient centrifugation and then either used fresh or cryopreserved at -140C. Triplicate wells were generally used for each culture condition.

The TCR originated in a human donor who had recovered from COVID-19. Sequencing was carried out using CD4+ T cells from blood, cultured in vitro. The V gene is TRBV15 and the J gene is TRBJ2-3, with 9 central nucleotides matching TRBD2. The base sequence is TGTGCCACCAGCAGAAACCTAGCGGGGACCACAGATACGCAGTATTTT. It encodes CATSRNLAGTTDTQYF.